This T cell receptor beta chain was recovered during a study of T cell repertoires in cytomegalovirus infection (dated by TCRdb to between 2017 and 2020). As for the study more broadly: Recently identified HLA-C-restricted CMV epitopes, whose presentation resists viral immunomodulation, were targeted by peptide stimulations together with well-studied HLA-B-restricted epitopes. Donor HLA type was relevant to the analysis, as public TCR beta signatures indicated carriage of CMV infection together with the matching HLA type. What the authors observed across the whole study: In both this cohort and an independent roughly 350-donor cohort, the cumulative frequency of public TCR beta family members distinguished carriers of CMV infection plus the relevant HLA type. The ex vivo response was dominated by HLA-C-restricted CMV-specific TCR beta clonotypes, which also provided the single most frequent clonotype in two of eight donors.

This clonotype has just a few counts. No cognate antigen has been identified for it. Per-base qualities were not stored, and no clone one base away is much larger. The meaning of the sample's treatment or condition label: in vitro stimulation with specific CMV peptide epitopes to enrich CMV-specific T cells. The sequencer listed for this sample is Illumina HiSeq 1500. The raw public reads went through TCRdb reprocessing: fastp at Q25, MiXCR clone calling, in-frame beta chains kept. CDR3 protein duplicates are merged, each entry listing the most common genes and DNA. The sample records roughly 730,000 distinct CDR3 sequences, approximately 33% of which are singletons. Of the sample, about 20% falls within the top ten clones. The sequencing here drew on cultured PBMCs, taken from culture after CMV antigen stimulation. The sequence was collected from a human donor in good health (CMV status not recorded). Some clones in this sample may be carry-over from other donors' samples.

The DNA sequence is given as TGCGCCAGCAGCTGGGGACAGGGGGTTATCTACGAGCAGTACTTC. This is translated as CASSWGQGVIYEQYF. This receptor chain uses TRBV5-1 and TRBJ2-7; 11 bases in the junction line up with TRBD1. Here V drops 3 bases and J drops 3 bases, and the junction holds 5 bases not matched to any gene. Counted from cysteine to phenylalanine, this CDR3 has 15 amino acids. The retained sequence is limited to the CDR3, 45 bases, with the frame set at the first base. Taken from the germline V gene, the CDR1 and CDR2 loops are SGHRS and YFSETQ.